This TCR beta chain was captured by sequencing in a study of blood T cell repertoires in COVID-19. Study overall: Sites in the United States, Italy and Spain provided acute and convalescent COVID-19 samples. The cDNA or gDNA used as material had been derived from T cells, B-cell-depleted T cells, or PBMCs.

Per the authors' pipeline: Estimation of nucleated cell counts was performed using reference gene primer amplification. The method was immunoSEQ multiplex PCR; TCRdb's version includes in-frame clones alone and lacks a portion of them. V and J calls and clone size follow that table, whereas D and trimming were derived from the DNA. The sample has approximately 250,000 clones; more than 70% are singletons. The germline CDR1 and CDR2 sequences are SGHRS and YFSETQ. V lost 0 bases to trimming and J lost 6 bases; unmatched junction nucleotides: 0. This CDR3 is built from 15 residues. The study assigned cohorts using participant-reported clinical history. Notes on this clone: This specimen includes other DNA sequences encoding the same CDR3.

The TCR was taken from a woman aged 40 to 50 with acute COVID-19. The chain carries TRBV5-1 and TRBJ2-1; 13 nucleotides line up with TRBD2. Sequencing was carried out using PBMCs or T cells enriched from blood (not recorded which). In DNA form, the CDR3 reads TGCGCCAGCAGCTTGGGACTAGCGGGGGGCAATGAGCAGTTCTTC. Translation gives CASSLGLAGGNEQFF.